The clone carrying this T cell receptor beta chain was observed at least ten times. The antigen remains undetermined. These data are taken from a study of identical twins. General study findings and limits: For out-of-frame beta sequences, excess twin sharing was weaker. High-abundance cord blood beta clonotypes had fewer insertions; memory repertoires showed none.

Germline values: CDR1 DFQATT, CDR2 SNEGSKA (reference sequence). The CDR3 runs 13 residues. The junction had 8 bases not matched to a gene; V was cut back by 7 bases and J by 5 bases. A universal primer site came from template switching; cDNA carried unique molecular identifiers. A single record per CDR3 protein comes from TCRdb applying MiXCR to the 5' RACE reads. The sample includes approximately 500,000 distinct CDR3 sequences, 20% to 25% of them seen just once. This same sample was also taken into another study, of T cells expressing NK-cell markers.

The receptor's source is a woman between 18 and 29 years old in good health. This chain links TRBV20-1 with TRBJ2-7; 10 positions match TRBD2. The sequenced material came from CD4+ T cells sorted from blood. This chain's CDR3 is CSVLAGVDHEQYF. In DNA, the CDR3 is TGCAGTGTCCTAGCGGGGGTGGACCACGAGCAGTACTTC.